Listed here are 30 T cell receptor beta chains from one sample, sequenced in a study of response to subunit inactivated influenza vaccine. Each CDR3 protein is one row after TCRdb ran MiXCR on the RT-PCR reads. The table includes more than 450,000 distinct CDR3 sequences, 10% to 12% detected once. The sample was also linked to a second study, of T cells expressing NK-cell markers. That paper states: The cDNA for TCR beta came from 5'RACE template switching with UMIs.

Source: PBMCs from blood, taken on the day of vaccination. The receptor source for this set is a man aged 45-65 years who received an inactivated influenza vaccine.

This clonotype was counted many times. The chain has TRBV7-9 and TRBJ1-4; D gene unclear. V was trimmed by 8 bases and J by 0 bases, leaving 7 bases between them. Germline V gene lookup returns CDR1 SEHNR and CDR2 FQNEAQ (reference sequence). This CDR3 has 13 amino acids. The CDR3 nucleotides read TGTGCCAGCGATTTTGCAACTAATGAAAAACTGTTTTTT. Residues: CASDFATNEKLFF.

This clonotype was seen only a few times. The chain joins TRBV29-1 to TRBJ1-3; D is undetermined. V lost 7 bases, J lost 0 bases, and 10 bases lay in between. This CDR3 has 13 residues. From germline, CDR1 is SQVTM and CDR2 ANQGSEA. For the CDR3, the DNA is TGCAGCGGTCTACGAGGCTCTGGAAACACCATATATTTT. It yields the protein CSGLRGSGNTIYF. Drawing the rest from reference TRBV29-1 and TRBJ1-3, the complete variable domain is SAVISQKPSRDICQRGTSLTIQCQVDSQVTMMFWYRQQPGQSLTLIATANQGSEATYESGFVIDKFPISRPNLTFSTLTVSNMSPEDSSIYLCSGLRGSGNTIYFGEGSWLTVV.

This clonotype was observed a handful of times. J is TRBJ2-1 and V is TRBV6-1, with 8 bases that match TRBD2. V lost 0 bases to trimming and J lost 9 bases; unmatched junction nucleotides: 1. Germline values: CDR1 MNHNS, CDR2 SASEGT. The CDR3 length is 13 residues. The CDR3 coding sequence is TGTGCCAGCAGTGAAGCTAGCGGGACTGAGCAGTTCTTC. Its translation is CASSEASGTEQFF.

This clonotype has only a few counts. The chain links TRBV3-1 to TRBJ2-1; D is unclear. Trimming cost V 0 bases and J 0 bases, with 9 bases left between them. Germline loops: CDR1 LGHDT, CDR2 YNNKEL (reference sequence). The CDR3 loop spans 16 amino acids. In DNA form, the CDR3 reads TGTGCCAGCAGCCAAGATATGAGGAGCTCCTACAATGAGCAGTTCTTC. Translation: CASSQDMRSSYNEQFF.

The chain combines TRBV9 with TRBJ2-1; TRBD2 matches 8 bases. In germline, CDR1 is SGDLS, CDR2 YYNGEE. CDR3 size: 15 residues. The V segment lost 0 bases and the J segment 9 bases; nucleotides outside the gene matches: 8. The CDR3 DNA is TGTGCCAGCAGCGTAGGACTAGCGTCCCGGATTGAGCAGTTCTTC. It translates to CASSVGLASRIEQFF.

The V gene is TRBV6-2 or TRBV6-3, the J gene TRBJ2-1; the match to TRBD1 covers 9 bases. CDR1 is MNHEY, CDR2 SVGEGT, per germline. The CDR3 consists of 12 residues. J lost 14 bases, V lost 5 bases, and 7 bases had no gene match. The CDR3: CASSQGQGGKFF. The CDR3 nucleotides are TGTGCCAGCAGTCAGGGACAGGGAGGGAAGTTCTTC.

V gene TRBV29-1 combines with J gene TRBJ2-5; D is unresolved. The CDR3 runs 13 residues. Germline V gene data show CDR1 as SQVTM and CDR2 as ANQGSEA. V shed 4 bases and J shed 4 bases, with 13 bases lying between them. This CDR3 reads CSVGGSSPETQYF. The DNA of the CDR3 is TGCAGCGTTGGCGGCAGCTCGCCAGAGACCCAGTACTTC.

The V and J genes are TRBV7-9 and TRBJ2-6; 9 bases are a match to TRBD2. The length of the CDR3 is 16 residues. Losses at the gene ends were 5 bases for V and 2 bases for J; bases not matched to a gene: 4. From germline, CDR1 is SEHNR and CDR2 FQNEAQ (reference sequence). CDR3 residues: CASSRSGGPGANVLTF. Written as DNA, the CDR3 is TGTGCCAGCAGCCGCAGCGGGGGGCCTGGGGCCAACGTCCTGACTTTC. The full variable domain, its missing parts supplied by reference TRBV7-9 and TRBJ2-6, is DTGVSQNPRHKITKRGQNVTFRCDPISEHNRLYWYRQTLGQGPEFLTYFQNEAQLEKSRLLSDRFSAERPKGSFSTLEIQRTEQGDSAMYLCASSRSGGPGANVLTFGAGSRLTVL.

The chain couples TRBV6-2 or TRBV6-3 to TRBJ2-7, with 7 nucleotides matching TRBD2. After removal of 6 bases from V and 2 bases from J, the junction contained 4 bases not matched to a gene. Looked up from germline, CDR1 is MNHEY and CDR2 is SVGEGT. CDR3 length: 13 residues. The CDR3 sequence: CASRETSTYEQYF. The CDR3 DNA is TGTGCCAGCAGGGAGACTAGCACCTACGAGCAGTACTTC.

Comment on this clonotype: A read error may be the cause here, since a much bigger clone is one base away. The genes are TRBV14 and TRBJ2-2; D uncertain. Germline V gives CDR1 SGHDN, CDR2 FVKESK. CDR3 length equals 15 residues. CDR3 DNA: TGTGCCAGCAGCCAAGAAGTGGGCAACACCGAGGAGCTGTTTTTT. It is translated as CASSQEVGNTEELFF.

As to this clonotype: Being one base from a much bigger clone, this may be a read error. The genes are TRBV28 and TRBJ2-7; D remains ambiguous. This CDR3 comprises 13 residues. The germline V gene encodes CDR1 MDHEN and CDR2 SYDVKM. Written as DNA, the CDR3 is TGTGCCAGCAGTTTAGCCGTTTCGTACGAGCACTACTTC. This gives the protein CASSLAVSYEHYF.

This chain joins TRBV6-1 and TRBJ2-3; 7 bases match TRBD2. V gave up 6 bases and J gave up 1 base; unmatched junction bases: 13. Germline CDR1 and CDR2: MNHNS and SASEGT. The CDR3 sequence is 17 residues long. CDR3: CASSLRPTSRRTDTQYF. The CDR3 DNA sequence: TGTGCCAGCAGCCTCCGACCGACTAGCAGGCGCACAGATACGCAGTATTTT.

This clonotype was picked up a small number of times. The gene calls are TRBV28 and TRBJ2-7; D possibly corresponds to TRBD1 (5 bases). V was cut by 3 bases and J by 0 bases, with 18 bases left in between. The CDR3 covers 17 residues. CDR1 MDHEN and CDR2 SYDVKM come from the germline V gene. CDR3 sequence (DNA): TGTGCCAGCAGTTTCCACTTTGACAGCGCGAGCTCCTACGAGCAGTACTTC. Residues: CASSFHFDSASSYEQYF.

In this sample, this clonotype turned up a few times. This chain connects TRBV12-3 or TRBV12-4 to TRBJ2-3; TRBD2 matches 14 bases. The CDR3 loop spans 17 amino acids. The V gene end was trimmed by 3 bases and the J gene end by 3 bases; junction bases not matched to a gene: 5. CDR3: CASSLAGTSGGTDTQYF. Here the CDR3 DNA reads TGTGCCAGCAGTTTGGCCGGGACTAGCGGGGGAACAGATACGCAGTATTTT.

The chain couples TRBV5-6 to TRBJ2-5, with D uncertain. The CDR3 is 11 amino acids. Germline V gene sequence: CDR1 SGHDT, CDR2 YYEEEE. V gave up 2 bases and J gave up 9 bases, with 8 bases separating them. In nucleotides, the CDR3 is TGTGCCAGCAGCTTTTCCGGGCCCCAGTACTTC. This encodes CASSFSGPQYF.

V usage is TRBV20-1 and J usage is TRBJ2-7; D call uncertain. V lost 1 base to trimming and J lost 6 bases, with 13 bases between them. Germline V gene lookup returns CDR1 DFQATT and CDR2 SNEGSKA (reference sequence). This CDR3 is built from 13 residues. This chain's CDR3 is CSARVPTRLEQYF. In DNA form, the CDR3 reads TGCAGTGCTAGAGTGCCGACCCGTCTCGAGCAGTACTTC.

The chain uses TRBV9 and TRBJ2-3; 7 positions agree with TRBD2. V dropped 0 bases and J dropped 7; count of bases not matched to a gene: 11. CDR3 length equals 16 residues. CDR1 and CDR2 from the germline V gene are SGDLS and YYNGEE. The CDR3 sequence is CASSVGGLVTANTQYF. The CDR3, as DNA: TGTGCCAGCAGCGTAGGAGGACTAGTCACCGCCAATACGCAGTATTTT.

This clonotype was seen more than once but under ten times. The rearrangement links TRBV20-1 to TRBJ2-7, with a weak D call TRBD1 (5 bases). Trimming shortened V by 6 bases and J by 5 bases, and 20 bases separated the two germline ends. From germline, CDR1 is DFQATT and CDR2 SNEGSKA (reference sequence). CDR3 length: 14 amino acids. CDR3 region: CSARPTVTYDEQYF. The CDR3, as DNA: TGCAGTGCCAGACCGACAGTCACCTACGACGAGCAGTACTTC.

This clonotype was counted ten times or more. The chain uses TRBV12-3 or TRBV12-4 and TRBJ1-5, with a tentative D call TRBD1 (6 bases). Trimming shortened V by 6 bases and J by 0 bases, and 12 bases separated the two germline ends. The CDR3 spans 15 residues. CDR3 loop: CASSSTGISNQPQHF. CDR3 coding DNA: TGTGCCAGCAGCTCCACAGGGATTAGCAATCAGCCCCAGCATTTT.

This clonotype was counted many times. One junction end does not reproduce the germline sequence, and a read error may be involved. The chain employs TRBV20-1 and TRBJ1-1; 7 bases agree with TRBD1. The germline gives CDR1 DFQATT, CDR2 SNEGSKA (reference sequence). The CDR3 runs to 13 residues. CDR3 region: CSAREGAYTEAFF. The CDR3 coding sequence is TGCAGTGCAAGAGAGGGGGCGTACACTGAAGCTTTCTTT.

There are many counts of this clonotype. The chain recombines TRBV6-1 with TRBJ2-7; perhaps TRBD1 as D (6 bases). The length of the CDR3 is 13 residues. V lost 4 bases and J 3 bases, leaving 10 bases between the germline ends. The V gene's germline CDR1 is MNHNS and CDR2 SASEGT. The chain's CDR3 is CASSAGTIYEQYF. The CDR3 DNA reads TGTGCCAGCAGTGCCGGGACAATCTACGAGCAGTACTTC.

This clonotype was observed a handful of times. This chain joins TRBV5-6 and TRBJ2-2; no reliable D call. Germline V gene sequence: CDR1 SGHDT, CDR2 YYEEEE. The V end was cut by 3 bases, the J end by 2 bases, with 8 bases between. The CDR3 contains 14 residues. CDR3 loop: CASSSSPNTGELFF. CDR3 bases: TGTGCCAGCAGCTCGTCACCTAACACCGGGGAGCTGTTTTTT.

This chain links TRBV7-2 with TRBJ2-1; D is undetermined. Trimming cost V 4 bases and J 1 base, with 5 bases left between them. Germline CDR1 and CDR2: SGHTA and FQGNSA. This CDR3 has 13 amino acids. The CDR3 reads CASSSESYNEQFF. The CDR3 DNA sequence: TGTGCCAGCAGCTCCGAGTCCTACAATGAGCAGTTCTTC.

This clonotype was seen ten or more times. The chain has TRBV14 and TRBJ2-2; unclear D gene. Trimming removed 1 base from V and 2 bases from J, with 8 bases in between. Germline V gene lookup returns CDR1 SGHDN and CDR2 FVKESK. CDR3 size: 15 residues. The CDR3 loop reads CASSQVITNTGELFF. CDR3 bases: TGTGCCAGCAGCCAAGTAATAACAAACACCGGGGAGCTGTTTTTT.

The chain has TRBV29-1 and TRBJ2-7; perhaps TRBD1 as D (5 bases). Germline loops: CDR1 SQVTM, CDR2 ANQGSEA. The CDR3 contains 13 residues. V was clipped by 2 bases and J by 7 bases, with 15 bases between them. CDR3 sequence: CSVESYDRLEQYF. The DNA of the CDR3 is TGCAGCGTTGAAAGCTACGACAGATTGGAGCAGTACTTC.

This clonotype was recorded at least ten times. V usage is TRBV4-2 and J usage is TRBJ2-1; D unclear. CDR1 is LGHNA, CDR2 YNFKEQ, per germline. Trimming removed 3 bases from V and 0 bases from J, with 3 bases in between. This CDR3 spans 13 amino acids. The CDR3 DNA sequence: TGTGCCAGCAGCCACGACTCCTACAATGAGCAGTTCTTC. It yields the protein CASSHDSYNEQFF.

J is TRBJ2-2 and V is TRBV20-1; 9 bases align to TRBD2. CDR3 length equals 15 residues. The trim removed 2 bases at V and 4 bases at J, leaving 5 bases unmatched. CDR1 and CDR2 (germline): DFQATT, SNEGSKA (reference sequence). CDR3 sequence: CSARSAGGSTGELFF. CDR3 DNA sequence: TGCAGTGCTAGATCCGCGGGAGGGAGCACCGGGGAGCTGTTTTTT.

This clonotype was observed a handful of times. This chain uses TRBV27 with TRBJ1-4; 7 bases are shared with TRBD1. Germline V lookup: CDR1 MNHEY, CDR2 SMNVEV (reference sequence). Trimming removed 5 bases from V and 4 bases from J; junction bases left unmatched: 7. The CDR3 covers 15 residues. The DNA of the CDR3 is TGTGCCAGCAGTCCCGGGACAGAACTTAATGAAAAACTGTTTTTT. Its protein product is CASSPGTELNEKLFF. Together with reference TRBV27 and TRBJ1-4, the CDR3 gives the full variable domain: EAQVTQNPRYLITVTGKKLTVTCSQNMNHEYMSWYRQDPGLGLRQIYYSMNVEVTDKGDVPEGYKVSRKEKRNFPLILESPSPNQTSLYFCASSPGTELNEKLFFGSGTQLSVL.

This chain uses TRBV24-1 with TRBJ2-7; 13 bases map to TRBD2. Germline V CDR1 and CDR2: KGHDR, SFDVKD. The CDR3 is 16 residues long. Germline trimming cut 2 bases from V and 4 bases from J; bases unmatched to any gene: 4. For the CDR3, the DNA is TGTGCCACCAGTGATTCCGGGACTAGCGGGATTTACGAGCAGTACTTC. Its protein is CATSDSGTSGIYEQYF.

This clonotype was counted only a few times. The CDR3 sequence is CASSLSGTSGNEQFF. The CDR3 region has the DNA TGTGCCAGCAGCTTATCCGGGACTAGCGGGAATGAGCAGTTCTTC. J is TRBJ2-1 and V is TRBV7-9; 12 bases fit TRBD2. The CDR3 loop spans 15 amino acids. J lost 7 bases, V lost 2 bases, and 3 bases had no gene match. The germline gives CDR1 SEHNR, CDR2 FQNEAQ (reference sequence).